The 17 T cell receptor beta chains reported below all come from one sample, sequenced in a study of sequential checkpoint blockade in melanoma (dated by TCRdb to 2018 to 2020). The treatment or condition label corresponds to: randomized to nivolumab then ipilimumab (arm A) or the reverse (arm B). Libraries were prepared through the immunoSEQ multiplex PCR assay. TCRdb provides this immuneACCESS table in a form limited to in-frame rearrangements. Some clones are lacking; in checked studies, under half of them reflect an unresolved V gene, and why the rest are absent is not known. The sample includes approximately 7,700 clones, with 58% observed a single time. The leading ten clones occupy approximately 18% of the sample. Sequencing used CD8+ T cells sorted from blood (inferred from file names), obtained from a patient given nivolumab and ipilimumab in sequence. The receptors were gathered from a human donor with melanoma.

This clone has a single count. This sequence joins TRBV5-8 and TRBJ2-7; a possible D gene is TRBD1 (5 bases). This CDR3 has 12 residues. The V end lost 4 bases, the J end lost 3 bases, and 8 bases lay between the germline ends. Per the germline V gene, CDR1 is SGHTS and CDR2 is YDEGEE. The CDR3 DNA sequence: TGTGCCAGCAGCCCTACAGGCTACGAGCAGTACTTC. It specifies CASSPTGYEQYF.

The chain is built from TRBV11-2 and TRBJ2-7; D may be TRBD1 (5 bases). CDR1 is SGHAT, CDR2 FQNNGV, per germline. This CDR3 spans 15 amino acids. V was trimmed by 1 base and J by 2 bases, leaving 12 bases between them. As DNA, the CDR3 is TGTGCCAGCAGCTTAGGACAGACCCTAACCTACGAGCAGTACTTC. Residues: CASSLGQTLTYEQYF. The entire variable domain, with the rest obtained from reference TRBV11-2 and TRBJ2-7, is as follows: EAGVAQSPRYKIIEKRQSVAFWCNPISGHATLYWYQQILGQGPKLLIQFQNNGVVDDSQLPKDRFSAERLKGVDSTLKIQPAKLEDSAVYLCASSLGQTLTYEQYFGPGTRLTVT.

The chain joins TRBV28 to TRBJ2-7; D is unresolved. V lost 8 bases to trimming and J lost 3 bases, with 11 bases between them. Germline assignment: CDR1 MDHEN and CDR2 SYDVKM. The CDR3 consists of 12 residues. CDR3 coding DNA: TGTGCCAGCCGACTTCCGGGCTACGAGCAGTACTTC. Protein sequence: CASRLPGYEQYF.

This clone showed up just once. This chain links TRBV27 with TRBJ2-7, with D possibly matching TRBD1 (6 bases). The germline V gene has CDR1 MNHEY and CDR2 SMNVEV (reference sequence). The V and J ends lost 3 bases and 4 bases respectively, with 13 bases between them. The CDR3 sequence is 14 residues long. The CDR3 DNA reads TGTGCCAGCAGTTTTTCCAGGGGCGGGTACGAGCAGTACTTC. It yields the protein CASSFSRGGYEQYF.

This clone is large (0.1 to 1%) in the sample. The J gene is TRBJ2-7, the V gene TRBV27; D possibly corresponds to TRBD2 (6 bases). The CDR3 consists of 13 residues. Trimming cost V 1 base and J 4 bases, with 8 bases left between them. Germline values: CDR1 MNHEY, CDR2 SMNVEV (reference sequence). The CDR3 sequence is CASSLFGGYEQYF. The CDR3 DNA reads TGTGCCAGCAGTTTATTCGGGGGTTACGAGCAGTACTTC.

The chain is built from TRBV5-1 and TRBJ1-1; D might be TRBD1 (5 bases). This CDR3 contains 15 residues. The V end lost 0 bases, the J end lost 5 bases, and 14 bases lay between the germline ends. CDR1 and CDR2 from the germline V gene are SGHRS and YFSETQ. The CDR3 sequence is CASSLEFRGGTEAFF. In DNA form, the CDR3 reads TGCGCCAGCAGCTTGGAATTCCGGGGGGGGACTGAAGCTTTCTTT. Full variable domain (outside the CDR3, taken from reference TRBV5-1 and TRBJ1-1): KAGVTQTPRYLIKTRGQQVTLSCSPISGHRSVSWYQQTPGQGLQFLFEYFSETQRNKGNFPGRFSGRQFSNSRSEMNVSTLELGDSALYLCASSLEFRGGTEAFFGQGTRLTVV.

This clone was counted between two and nine times. The chain combines TRBV7-9 with TRBJ2-7; D is uncertain. V lost 1 base, J lost 5 bases, and 6 bases lay in between. Germline-derived CDR1 and CDR2 are SEHNR and FQNEAQ (reference sequence). CDR3 length equals 12 residues. CDR3 region: CASSLGVNEQYF. In DNA form, the CDR3 reads TGTGCCAGCAGCTTAGGTGTTAACGAGCAGTACTTC.

The rearrangement links TRBV29-1 to TRBJ1-4, with 8 bases that match TRBD1. Germline values: CDR1 SQVTM, CDR2 ANQGSEA. This CDR3 is built from 13 residues. Losses at the gene ends were 6 bases for V and 8 bases for J; bases not matched to a gene: 8. DNA for the CDR3: TGCAGCGTGTCCGGGACAGGAGACGAAAAACTGTTTTTT. It yields the protein CSVSGTGDEKLFF.

The J gene is TRBJ1-1, the V gene TRBV19, with 9 nucleotides matching TRBD1. Germline V gives CDR1 LNHDA, CDR2 SQIVND (reference sequence). CDR3 length: 17 residues. V shed 3 bases and J 4 bases; nucleotides not matched to a gene: 12. The CDR3 spells CASSIGTGIGMGTEAFF. The CDR3 region has the DNA TGTGCCAGTAGTATCGGGACAGGGATCGGGATGGGCACTGAAGCTTTCTTT.

This clone was counted a few times. This chain connects TRBV15 to TRBJ2-7; tentative D call: TRBD1 (6 bases). V was clipped by 3 bases and J by 0 bases, with 9 bases between them. Per germline, CDR1 LNHNV and CDR2 YYDKDF (reference sequence). This CDR3 is built from 14 residues. The CDR3 DNA is TGTGCCACCAGCAGGGCCAGGGGCTCCTACGAGCAGTACTTC. Translating it yields CATSRARGSYEQYF.

This sequence joins TRBV28 and TRBJ1-4, with unresolved D. V lost 10 bases, J lost 2 bases, and 17 bases lay in between. CDR3 size: 15 residues. Per the germline V gene, CDR1 is MDHEN and CDR2 is SYDVKM. Written as DNA, the CDR3 is TGTGCCACCCTTGACGGGAGCAGGACTAATGAAAAACTGTTTTTT. Translation gives CATLDGSRTNEKLFF. The variable domain in full, with the rest retrieved from reference TRBV28 and TRBJ1-4, is DVKVTQSSRYLVKRTGEKVFLECVQDMDHENMFWYRQDPGLGLRLIYFSYDVKMKEKGDIPEGYSVSREKKERFSLILESASTNQTSMYLCATLDGSRTNEKLFFGSGTQLSVL.

This clone turned up a few times. The genes are TRBV15 and TRBJ1-6, with TRBD1 matching over 7 bases. The CDR3 has 17 amino acids. Germline trimming cut 0 bases from V and 5 bases from J; bases unmatched to any gene: 7. Germline-derived CDR1 and CDR2 are LNHNV and YYDKDF (reference sequence). In nucleotides, the CDR3 is TGTGCCACCAGCAGAGATTGGCCGGGACAGAATAATTCACCCCTCCACTTT. This translates into CATSRDWPGQNNSPLHF. Together with reference TRBV15 and TRBJ1-6, the CDR3 gives the full variable domain: DAMVIQNPRYQVTQFGKPVTLSCSQTLNHNVMYWYQQKSSQAPKLLFHYYDKDFNNEADTPDNFQSRRPNTSFCFLDIRSPGLGDTAMYLCATSRDWPGQNNSPLHFGNGTRLTVT.

This clone was found a few times. The rearrangement links TRBV4-2 to TRBJ1-2, with TRBD1 matching 12 bases. From germline, CDR1 is LGHNA and CDR2 YNFKEQ. J gave up 2 bases and V 6 bases, and 7 bases lay outside the gene matches. The CDR3 runs to 16 residues. The CDR3 here is CASSSPGQGANYGYTF. CDR3 bases: TGTGCCAGCAGTTCTCCGGGACAGGGGGCGAACTATGGCTACACCTTC.

V gene TRBV27 combines with J gene TRBJ2-7; D might be TRBD2 (6 bases). The CDR3 has 13 residues. Trimming cost V 8 bases and J 5 bases, with 16 bases left between them. Germline V gives CDR1 MNHEY, CDR2 SMNVEV (reference sequence). The chain's CDR3 is CASGPIGEDEQYF. In DNA, the CDR3 is TGTGCCAGCGGACCTATTGGGGAGGACGAGCAGTACTTC.

The CDR3 region is CASSFRDTSYEQYF. CDR3 nucleotides: TGCGCCAGCAGCTTCCGGGACACTTCCTACGAGCAGTACTTC. J is TRBJ2-7 and V is TRBV5-1, with D maybe TRBD1 (6 bases). The CDR3 consists of 14 residues. V lost 2 bases, J lost 1 base, and 10 bases lay in between. Germline V gene data show CDR1 as SGHRS and CDR2 as YFSETQ.

This clone has a single count. J is TRBJ2-7 and V is TRBV5-8; the match to TRBD2 covers 7 bases. The V segment lost 3 bases and the J segment 2 bases; nucleotides outside the gene matches: 11. The CDR3 length is 16 residues. Germline V gives CDR1 SGHTS, CDR2 YDEGEE. CDR3 sequence reads: CASSSDTSGGAYEQYF. CDR3 DNA: TGTGCCAGCAGCTCAGATACTAGTGGGGGGGCCTACGAGCAGTACTTC. Using reference TRBV5-8 and TRBJ2-7 for the parts outside the CDR3, the full variable domain is EAGVTQSPTHLIKTRGQQATLRCSPISGHTSVYWYQQALGLGLQFLLWYDEGEERNRGNFPPRFSGRQFPNYSSELNVNALELEDSALYLCASSSDTSGGAYEQYFGPGTRLTVT.

V and J are TRBV5-6 and TRBJ2-7, with D maybe TRBD2 (5 bases). The CDR3 runs 15 residues. V was pared by 2 bases and J by 3 bases, with 15 bases between. Germline V CDR1 and CDR2: SGHDT, YYEEEE. This CDR3 is CASSLGRGQYYEQYF. The CDR3 DNA is TGTGCCAGCAGCTTAGGACGCGGGCAGTACTACGAGCAGTACTTC.